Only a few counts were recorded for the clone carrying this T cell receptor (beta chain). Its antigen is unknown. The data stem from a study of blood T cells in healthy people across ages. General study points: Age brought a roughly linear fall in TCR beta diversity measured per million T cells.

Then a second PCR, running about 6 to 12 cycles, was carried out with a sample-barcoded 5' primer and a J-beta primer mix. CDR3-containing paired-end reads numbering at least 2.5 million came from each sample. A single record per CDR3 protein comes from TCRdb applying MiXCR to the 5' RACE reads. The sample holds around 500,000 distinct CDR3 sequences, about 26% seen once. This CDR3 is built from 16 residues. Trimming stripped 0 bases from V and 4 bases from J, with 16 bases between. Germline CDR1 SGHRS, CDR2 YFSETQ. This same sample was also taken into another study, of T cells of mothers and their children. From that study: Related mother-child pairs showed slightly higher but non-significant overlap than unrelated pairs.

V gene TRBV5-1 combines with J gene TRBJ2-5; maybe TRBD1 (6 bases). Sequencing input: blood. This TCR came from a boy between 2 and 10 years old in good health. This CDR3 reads CASSLAGSPGAETQYF. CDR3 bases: TGCGCCAGCAGCTTGGCAGGCTCCCCAGGGGCAGAGACCCAGTACTTC.